This T cell receptor beta chain was sequenced for a study of T cell clonotyping in hematopoietic cell transplantation. Whole-study results and caveats: Recipient TCR diversity dropped after transplant; expanded clonotypes rose from day 30 to 180. At the given depth, recipient repertoires were over 95% de novo clonotypes. Graft donor and pretransplant recipient Inverse Simpson Index values predicted broader posttransplant TCR diversity. CD4 and CD8 repertoire contributions could not be separated without sorting.

This clone appeared a single time. As yet, its antigen is unknown. Germline V lookup: CDR1 LNHDA, CDR2 SQIVND (reference sequence). CDR3 length: 15 residues. Trimming cost V 6 bases and J 3 bases; bases outside gene matches: 7. Generated by immunoSEQ multiplex PCR, the TCRdb table keeps only in-frame clones and is missing some. The sample contains roughly 13,000 clones, roughly 90% of which appear only once. The receptor comes from a man under 40 in good health. Some clones in this sample may be carry-over from other donors' samples. The chain has TRBV19 and TRBJ2-1, with 8 nucleotides matching TRBD1. Sequencing used peripheral blood mononuclear cells. CDR3 DNA sequence: TGTGCCAGTAGCGAGACCGGGACAGGCTACAATGAGCAGTTCTTC. This translates into CASSETGTGYNEQFF.